The present T cell receptor beta chain was sequenced within a study of PD-1 blockade in classical Hodgkin lymphoma. General observations from the study: Underlying causes for the observed repertoire differences were not defined, possibly disease activity or prior therapy.

The table came from immunoSEQ multiplex PCR; TCRdb's copy has only in-frame clones and leaves some out. The table lists roughly 61,000 clones, around 89% of them singletons. Trimming took 4 bases from V and 5 from J, leaving 12 bases between them. The V gene's germline CDR1 is SEHNR and CDR2 FQNEAQ (reference sequence). The CDR3 extends over 13 amino acids. With no exception, relapse followed autologous stem cell transplantation in all patients, and brentuximab vedotin exposure varied. With respect to this clone: Its antigen remains unknown.

The gene calls are TRBV7-9 and TRBJ2-7; unclear D gene. The source material was peripheral blood mononuclear cells (PBMCs), sampled at baseline. This TCR was sampled from a human donor with classical Hodgkin lymphoma. Written as DNA, the CDR3 is TGTGCCAGCAGCTCCTCTAATCGAGACGAGCAGTACTTC. Protein sequence: CASSSSNRDEQYF.